The TCR beta chain described here comes from a study of Ad26.COV2.S vaccination and SARS-CoV-2 variants. Clones were sequenced by immunoSEQ multiplex PCR, and TCRdb holds only the in-frame ones, with some missing. Among some 190,000 clones listed, approximately 90% were seen once. There are 13 residues in the CDR3. The V end lost 1 base, the J end lost 0 bases, and 6 bases lay between the germline ends. CDR1 and CDR2 (germline): GTSNPN, SVGIG (reference sequence). As for this clone: Its antigen remains unidentified.

Findings of the study overall: Participants in the vaccine arm had higher spike-specific TCR breadth; placebo recipients had lower. It is possible that the TCR breadth and depth analyses underestimated the total T cell responses. There was reportedly substantial breadth in spike-specific CD8+ and CD4+ T cell responses after vaccination. With respect to non-spike TCR breadth, vaccine and placebo recipients were similar.

The TCR originated in a human donor who had recovered from COVID-19. This chain links TRBV30 with TRBJ1-1; D remains unclear. Sequencing was performed on peripheral blood, taken after recovery from COVID-19. CDR3 in amino acids: CAWSGLMNTEAFF. The CDR3, as DNA: TGTGCCTGGAGTGGACTCATGAACACTGAAGCTTTCTTT.